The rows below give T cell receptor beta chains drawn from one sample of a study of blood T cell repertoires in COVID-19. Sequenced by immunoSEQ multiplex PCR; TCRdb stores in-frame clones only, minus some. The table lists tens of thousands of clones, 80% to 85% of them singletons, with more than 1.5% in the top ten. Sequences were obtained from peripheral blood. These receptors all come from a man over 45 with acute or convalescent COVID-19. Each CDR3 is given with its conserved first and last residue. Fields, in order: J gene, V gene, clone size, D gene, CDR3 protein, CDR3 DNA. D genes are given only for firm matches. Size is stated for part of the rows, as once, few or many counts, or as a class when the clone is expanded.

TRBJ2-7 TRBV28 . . CANSRRGYSYEQYF TGTGCCAACTCTCGGAGAGGGTACTCCTACGAGCAGTACTTC
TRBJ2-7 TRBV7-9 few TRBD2 CASSLTSASYEQYF TGTGCCAGCAGCTTAACTAGCGCCTCCTACGAGCAGTACTTC
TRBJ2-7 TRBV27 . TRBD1 CASKGQNSYEQYF TGTGCCAGCAAGGGACAGAACTCCTACGAGCAGTACTTC
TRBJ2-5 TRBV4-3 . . CASSQGTGLEETQYF TGCGCCAGCAGCCAAGGGACTGGCCTCGAAGAGACCCAGTACTTC
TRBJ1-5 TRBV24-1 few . CATSDPRGGTGQPQHF TGTGCCACCAGTGATCCAAGGGGAGGGACGGGTCAGCCCCAGCATTTT
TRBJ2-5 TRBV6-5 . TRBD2 CAASGGTQETQYF TGTGCCGCCAGCGGGGGAACACAAGAGACCCAGTACTTC
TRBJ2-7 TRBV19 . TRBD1 CASSKAGQGAYEQYF TGTGCCAGTAGCAAGGCGGGACAGGGGGCTTACGAGCAGTACTTC
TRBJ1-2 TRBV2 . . CASWEESGVYGYTF TGTGCCAGCTGGGAGGAATCGGGAGTCTATGGCTACACCTTC
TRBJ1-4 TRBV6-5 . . CASSTDGQSPKKLFF TGTGCCAGCAGCACCGATGGACAGAGCCCGAAAAAACTGTTTTTT
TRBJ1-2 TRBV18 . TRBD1 CASSPEDRGPYGYTF TGTGCCAGCTCACCCGAGGACAGGGGGCCCTATGGCTACACCTTC
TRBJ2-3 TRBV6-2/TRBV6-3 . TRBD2 CASSSSGREYF TGTGCCAGCAGTTCGAGCGGGAGGGAGTATTTT
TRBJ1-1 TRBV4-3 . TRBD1 CASQQGVGINTEAFF TGCGCCAGTCAACAGGGGGTAGGTATTAACACTGAAGCTTTCTTT
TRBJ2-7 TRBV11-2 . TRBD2 CASKYSGAFYEQYF TGTGCCAGCAAGTATAGCGGGGCTTTTTACGAGCAGTACTTC
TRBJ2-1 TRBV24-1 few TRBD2 CATSDFWGAGLAGLGSYNEQFF TGTGCCACCAGTGATTTTTGGGGGGCCGGACTAGCGGGGCTAGGCTCCTACAATGAGCAGTTCTTC
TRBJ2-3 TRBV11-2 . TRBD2 CASSLGLAGPRDTQYF TGTGCCAGCAGCTTAGGACTAGCGGGGCCCAGAGATACGCAGTATTTT
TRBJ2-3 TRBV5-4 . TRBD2 CASSLMASGAGTQYF TGTGCCAGCAGCTTGATGGCTAGCGGGGCAGGGACGCAGTATTTT
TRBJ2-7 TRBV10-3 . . CAISGERGSSYEQYF TGTGCCATCTCAGGAGAAAGGGGTTCCTCCTACGAGCAGTACTTC
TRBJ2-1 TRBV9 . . CASSAPGLSLAYNEQFF TGTGCCAGCAGCGCCCCGGGACTCTCTTTGGCCTACAATGAGCAGTTCTTC
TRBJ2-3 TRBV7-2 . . CASSLDRGKTDTQYF TGTGCCAGCAGCTTAGATCGGGGAAAAACAGATACGCAGTATTTT
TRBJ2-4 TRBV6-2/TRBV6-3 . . CASSKRSTGNIQYF TGTGCCAGCAGTAAGCGGAGTACCGGAAACATTCAGTACTTC
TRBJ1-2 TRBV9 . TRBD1 CASSPGQLNYGYTF TGTGCCAGCAGCCCGGGACAGCTAAACTATGGCTACACCTTC
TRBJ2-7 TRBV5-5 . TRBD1 CASSPRDRGDYEQYF TGTGCCAGCAGCCCCCGGGACAGGGGGGACTACGAGCAGTACTTC